The clone carrying this TCR beta chain is a singleton in its sample. This sample is part of a study of blood T cell repertoires in COVID-19. Study background: The study drew acute and convalescent COVID-19 samples from the United States, Italy and Spain. In each case, the material was cDNA or gDNA derived from T cells, B-cell-depleted T cells, or PBMCs.

Original data processing: Amplification with reference gene primers provided the estimates of nucleated cell counts. The method was immunoSEQ multiplex PCR; TCRdb's version includes in-frame clones alone and lacks a portion of them. D and trimming come from the DNA, and the V and J calls and clone size come from that table. The sample contains approximately 130,000 clones, approximately 87% of which appear only once. V lost 2 bases and J lost 3, with 11 bases in between. The CDR3 consists of 15 residues. Germline CDR1 and CDR2: SGHRS and YFSETQ. This TCR was sampled from a woman in her 50s with acute or convalescent COVID-19. V is TRBV5-1 and J is TRBJ1-4; D may be TRBD1 (6 bases). Sequencing was performed on peripheral blood. DNA of the CDR3: TGCGCCAGCAGCTTAACAGGGAATTCTAATGAAAAACTGTTTTTT. Translating it yields CASSLTGNSNEKLFF.